Below, 5 T cell receptor beta chains from the same sample are listed, as sequenced in a study of T-cell reconstitution after alpha-beta-depleted transplantation in children. Unique molecular identifiers were incorporated during preparation of the TCRbeta library. TCRdb re-called the PCR reads through MiXCR, storing one row per CDR3 protein. The profile shows 490,000 or so distinct CDR3 sequences, 12% of them singletons. Sample: PBMCs from the stem cell graft donor, taken from the stem cell graft. These receptors were collected from a human donor who donated a stem cell graft to a child with combined immunodeficiency.

A few counts support this clonotype. This chain connects TRBV15 to TRBJ1-2, with D tentatively TRBD1 (5 bases). CDR1 LNHNV and CDR2 YYDKDF come from the germline V gene (reference sequence). V was cut by 0 bases and J by 4 bases, with 12 bases left in between. This CDR3 comprises 15 residues. This CDR3 reads CATSRDLGDGYGYTF. CDR3 in DNA: TGTGCCACCAGCAGAGATCTCGGGGACGGCTATGGCTACACCTTC.

This clonotype has more than one count but fewer than ten. The chain is built from TRBV7-9 and TRBJ1-1, with 7 nucleotides matching TRBD1. Germline V gives CDR1 SEHNR, CDR2 FQNEAQ (reference sequence). This CDR3 spans 14 amino acids. V shed 7 bases and J 1 base; nucleotides not matched to a gene: 6. In DNA, the CDR3 is TGTGCCAGCACCCCGGGGACAGAGAACACTGAAGCTTTCTTT. Its protein product is CASTPGTENTEAFF.

The V call is TRBV12-3 or TRBV12-4, the J call TRBJ1-5; perhaps TRBD1 as D (5 bases). The CDR3 totals 16 residues. V lost 1 base to trimming and J lost 3 bases, with 13 bases between them. In DNA form, the CDR3 reads TGTGCCAGCAGTTTAGGGTTCGGGGCACTCAATCAGCCCCAGCATTTT. Protein sequence: CASSLGFGALNQPQHF.

This clonotype was picked up many times. The V and J genes are TRBV7-3 and TRBJ2-1, with D possibly TRBD2 on 6 matching bases. The CDR3 covers 13 residues. The V and J ends lost 7 bases and 9 bases respectively, with 16 bases between them. CDR1 and CDR2 (germline): SGHTA, FQGTGA. CDR3 sequence reads: CASILLRGGEQFF. In DNA, the CDR3 is TGTGCCAGCATCCTATTAAGGGGAGGTGAGCAGTTCTTC.

The chain has TRBV20-1 and TRBJ2-3; 8 positions agree with TRBD1. The J segment lost 5 bases and the V segment lost 8 bases, leaving 6 bases of the junction unmatched. Germline V lookup: CDR1 DFQATT, CDR2 SNEGSKA (reference sequence). The CDR3 runs 12 residues. CDR3 DNA: TGCAGTTCGGACAGGGCCGGAGATACGCAGTATTTT. It codes for CSSDRAGDTQYF.